Listed below are T cell receptor beta chains from one sample, sequenced in a study of beta chain features in type 1 diabetes. Only in-frame clones appear in the TCRdb table, and some are missing; sequencing was by immunoSEQ multiplex PCR. Among about 150,000 clones listed, roughly 8.1% were seen once. The sample taken for sequencing was central memory CD4+ T cells from blood. These receptor sequences come from a man aged 18-30 years in good health. Each CDR3 is given with its conserved first and last residue. The D gene is left open where the match is weak. A row's size may be missing; if present it is once, few, many or a size class.

clone_size,v_call,j_call,d_call,cdr3_length,cdr3_aa,cdr3_nt
many,TRBV28,TRBJ1-2,.,13,CASSLGWRDGYTF,TGTGCCAGCAGTTTGGGGTGGAGGGACGGCTACACCTTC
.,TRBV11-2,TRBJ1-4,.,15,CASSPGTGGGEKLFF,TGTGCCAGCAGTCCAGGGACGGGAGGTGGAGAAAAACTGTTTTTT
few,TRBV4-2,TRBJ1-5,.,15,CASSQEDNGNQPQHF,TGTGCCAGCAGCCAAGAGGACAATGGCAATCAGCCCCAGCATTTT
.,TRBV7-3,TRBJ2-3,TRBD2,15,CASSLTTSGSDTQYF,TGTGCCAGCAGCTTAACAACTAGCGGATCAGATACGCAGTATTTT
.,TRBV15,TRBJ2-7,TRBD2,16,CATSRDLPSGGYEQYF,TGTGCCACCAGCAGAGATCTCCCTAGCGGGGGCTACGAGCAGTACTTC
once,TRBV27,TRBJ2-1,.,17,CASSPYRAPQIYNEQFF,TGTGCCAGCAGTCCTTACAGGGCCCCTCAAATCTACAATGAGCAGTTCTTC
.,TRBV10-3,TRBJ2-2,TRBD1,15,CAISEGGPNTGELFF,TGTGCCATCAGTGAAGGGGGCCCGAACACCGGGGAGCTGTTTTTT
few,TRBV5-6,TRBJ2-4,TRBD2,15,CASSLDQLAGNIQYF,TGTGCCAGCAGCTTGGATCAACTAGCGGGCAACATTCAGTACTTC
.,TRBV30,TRBJ2-5,.,12,CAWTAGGETQYF,TGTGCCTGGACGGCGGGCGGGGAGACCCAGTACTTC
.,TRBV7-2,TRBJ2-3,TRBD2,17,CASSRSSWTSGTDTQYF,TGTGCCAGCAGCAGAAGTAGCTGGACTAGCGGGACAGATACGCAGTATTTT
.,TRBV4-2,TRBJ2-7,TRBD1,17,CASSQATFPGQSYEQYF,TGTGCCAGCAGCCAGGCTACTTTCCCGGGACAGTCCTACGAGCAGTACTTC
few,TRBV25-1,TRBJ1-4,.,15,CASSDGGGTNEKLFF,TGTGCCAGCAGTGATGGCGGGGGAACTAATGAAAAACTGTTTTTT
few,TRBV7-2,TRBJ1-5,.,17,CASSLVSTGGLNQPQHF,TGTGCCAGCAGCTTAGTTTCTACGGGGGGCCTCAATCAGCCCCAGCATTTT
few,TRBV9,TRBJ2-2,.,15,CASSSGNTNTGELFF,TGTGCCAGCAGCTCAGGGAATACGAACACCGGGGAGCTGTTTTTT
few,TRBV6-5,TRBJ2-7,.,14,CASSLNRDGYEQYF,TGTGCCAGCAGCCTTAACAGGGACGGGTACGAGCAGTACTTC
.,TRBV5-4,TRBJ2-7,TRBD2,16,CASSQSSGGGTYEQYF,TGTGCCAGCAGCCAATCCTCGGGCGGGGGTACCTACGAGCAGTACTTC
few,TRBV27,TRBJ1-3,.,14,CASSLTGSGNTIYF,TGTGCCAGCAGTTTGACAGGCTCTGGAAACACCATATATTTT
many,TRBV29-1,TRBJ2-7,TRBD1,13,CSVAGQGGYEQYF,TGCAGCGTGGCTGGACAGGGGGGTTACGAGCAGTACTTC
.,TRBV2,TRBJ2-7,.,12,CASSERGYEQYF,TGTGCCAGCAGTGAACGGGGTTACGAGCAGTACTTC
few,TRBV28,TRBJ1-1,TRBD1,15,CASSFPGQANTEAFF,TGTGCCAGCAGTTTTCCGGGACAGGCTAACACTGAAGCTTTCTTT
many,TRBV7-2,TRBJ2-7,TRBD1,15,CASSSPRDRVDEQYF,TGTGCCAGCAGCTCACCCCGGGACAGGGTAGACGAGCAGTACTTC
.,TRBV5-4,TRBJ2-3,.,15,CASSLKGLGFNTQYF,TGTGCCAGCAGCTTGAAGGGACTGGGATTCAATACGCAGTATTTT
few,TRBV2,TRBJ2-3,.,12,CASSVVTDTQYF,TGTGCCAGCAGTGTAGTCACAGATACGCAGTATTTT
.,TRBV5-1,TRBJ2-2,.,16,CASSETTAKDAGELFF,TGCGCCAGCAGCGAGACGACAGCCAAGGACGCCGGGGAGCTGTTTTTT
.,TRBV30,TRBJ1-2,.,14,CAWSLDRTSYGYTF,TGTGCCTGGAGCCTCGATCGGACATCGTATGGCTACACCTTC
few,TRBV5-4,TRBJ2-3,TRBD2,17,CASSLGGLAGGPDTQYF,TGTGCCAGCAGCTTGGGAGGTCTAGCGGGGGGCCCGGATACGCAGTATTTT
few,TRBV27,TRBJ2-5,.,15,CASSSSGTYQETQYF,TGTGCCAGCAGTTCCTCCGGGACTTACCAAGAGACCCAGTACTTC
few,TRBV27,TRBJ2-7,TRBD2,14,CASSWGLNGYEQYF,TGTGCCAGCAGTTGGGGACTAAACGGGTACGAGCAGTACTTC
.,TRBV6-5,TRBJ2-5,.,12,CASSRGEETQYF,TGTGCCTCATCCAGGGGAGAAGAGACCCAGTACTTC
.,TRBV7-8,TRBJ2-5,TRBD2,13,CASSLALEREKYF,TGTGCCAGCAGCTTAGCGCTGGAGCGGGAGAAGTACTTC
few,TRBV6-5,TRBJ2-6,.,15,CASSKHPVGANVLTF,TGTGCCAGCAGTAAGCACCCGGTCGGGGCCAACGTCCTGACTTTC
many,TRBV5-6,TRBJ2-5,.,11,CASNHGETQYF,TGTGCCAGCAACCACGGGGAGACCCAGTACTTC
.,TRBV5-1,TRBJ2-2,TRBD2,16,CASSTGLAENTGELFF,TGCGCCAGCAGCACCGGCCTAGCGGAGAACACCGGGGAGCTGTTTTTT
few,TRBV10-3,TRBJ1-2,.,12,CAIWRANYGYTF,TGTGCCATCTGGAGAGCTAACTATGGCTACACCTTC
.,TRBV4-2,TRBJ1-5,.,13,CASSQGGDKPQHF,TGTGCCAGCAGCCAGGGAGGGGATAAGCCCCAGCATTTT
.,TRBV4-3,TRBJ2-1,TRBD2,18,CASSQGRLAGGSYNEQFF,TGCGCCAGCAGCCAAGGGCGACTAGCGGGAGGCTCCTACAATGAGCAGTTCTTC
few,TRBV7-2,TRBJ1-5,.,15,CASSLGRTEYQPQHF,TGTGCCAGCAGCCTAGGACGGACAGAGTATCAGCCCCAGCATTTT
few,TRBV27,TRBJ2-7,TRBD1,17,CASSLSQRRQGTYEQYF,TGTGCCAGCAGTTTATCCCAGAGAAGACAGGGAACCTACGAGCAGTACTTC
.,TRBV5-1,TRBJ1-4,.,13,CASSLLQGAELFF,TGCGCCAGCAGCTTACTACAGGGTGCGGAACTGTTTTTT
few,TRBV11-2,TRBJ2-1,TRBD1,15,CASSLGTGGYNEQFF,TGTGCCAGCAGCTTAGGGACAGGGGGCTACAATGAGCAGTTCTTC
few,TRBV27,TRBJ1-1,.,13,CASSPFGPTEAFF,TGTGCCAGCAGTCCCTTTGGGCCCACTGAAGCTTTCTTT